The present T cell receptor beta chain was sequenced within a study of T cells in Graves' hyperthyroidism and ophthalmopathy. Study in general: Peripheral blood draws took place at initial diagnosis, ahead of any treatment.

Patients aged 18 to 65 with hyperthyroidism were newly diagnosed, with duration under 2 months. Uncontrolled infection, other autoimmune disease, pregnancy or lactation led to exclusion. For the diagnoses, clinical symptoms, serum thyroxine and TRAb, thyroid ultrasound and orbital computed tomography were used. The trim removed 0 bases at V and 6 bases at J, leaving 5 bases unmatched. Per the germline V gene, CDR1 is MGHRA and CDR2 is YSYEKL. The CDR3 has 15 residues. What was amplified from RNA transcripts were TCR beta CDR3 regions. First-round RT-PCR with HTBI primers amplified the TCR CDR3 region. TCRdb ran MiXCR on the multiplex PCR reads and lists one entry per CDR3 protein. The table includes over 150,000 distinct CDR3 sequences, 17% detected once. This clonotype was seen a few times.

This receptor was taken from a woman between 45 and 60 years old with Graves' hyperthyroidism. The chain is built from TRBV4-1 and TRBJ2-1; the match to TRBD2 covers 7 bases. Sequencing used blood. The CDR3 reads CASSQEAGVGNEQFF. The DNA for the CDR3 is TGCGCCAGCAGCCAAGAGGCGGGAGTAGGCAATGAGCAGTTCTTC.